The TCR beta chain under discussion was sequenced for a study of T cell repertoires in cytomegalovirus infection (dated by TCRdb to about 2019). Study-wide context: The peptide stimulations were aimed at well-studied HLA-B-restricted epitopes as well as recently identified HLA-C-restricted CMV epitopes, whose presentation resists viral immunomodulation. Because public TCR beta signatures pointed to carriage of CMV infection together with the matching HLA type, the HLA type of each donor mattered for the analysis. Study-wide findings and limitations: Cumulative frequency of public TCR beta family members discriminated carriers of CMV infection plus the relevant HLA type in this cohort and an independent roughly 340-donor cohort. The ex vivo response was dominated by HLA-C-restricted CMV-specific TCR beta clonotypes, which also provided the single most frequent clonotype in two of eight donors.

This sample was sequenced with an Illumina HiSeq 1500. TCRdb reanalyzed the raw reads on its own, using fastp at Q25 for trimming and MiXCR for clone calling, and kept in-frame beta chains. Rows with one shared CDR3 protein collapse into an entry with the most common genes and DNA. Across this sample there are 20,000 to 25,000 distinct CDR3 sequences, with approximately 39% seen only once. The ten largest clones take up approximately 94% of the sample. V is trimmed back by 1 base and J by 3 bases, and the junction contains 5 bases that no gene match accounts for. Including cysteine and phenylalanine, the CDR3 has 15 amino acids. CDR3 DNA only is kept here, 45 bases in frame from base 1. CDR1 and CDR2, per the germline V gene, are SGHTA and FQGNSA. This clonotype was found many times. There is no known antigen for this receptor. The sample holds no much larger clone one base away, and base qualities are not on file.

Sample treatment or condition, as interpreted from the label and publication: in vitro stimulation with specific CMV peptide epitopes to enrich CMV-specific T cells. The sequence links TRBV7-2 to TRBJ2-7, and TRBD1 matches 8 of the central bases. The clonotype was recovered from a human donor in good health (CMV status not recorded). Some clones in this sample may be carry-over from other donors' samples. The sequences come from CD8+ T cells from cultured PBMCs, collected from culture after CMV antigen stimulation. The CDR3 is CASSLVITGGYEQYF. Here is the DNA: TGTGCCAGCAGCTTAGTGATCACAGGGGGCTACGAGCAGTACTTC.